The present T cell receptor beta chain was sequenced within a study of a mutant IDH1 vaccine in newly diagnosed glioma listed by TCRdb under 2021. Study-wide context: The 32 treated patients were roughly 62% male and roughly 40% female, with a mean age of 40.4 years. Before enrollment, most patients had been given radiochemotherapy with temozolomide as standard therapy, while the rest had received either radiotherapy alone or temozolomide alone. Peripheral blood was drawn at six visits: V03 (baseline), V05, V07, V10, V12 and V13. For exploratory analyses, about two dozen treated patients had longitudinal TCRB deep sequencing done wherever samples were available. Beyond this particular receptor, the publication reports: Availability determined which PBMC samples were chosen for TCRB deep sequencing. Immune responses induced by the vaccine were seen in roughly 92% of patients across multiple MHC alleles. It was noted by the authors that analyses of patient blood samples could not be reproduced owing to sample limitations. Pseudoprogression seemed to be unrelated to changes in the top peripheral T cell clonotypes found by TCRB sequencing.

The time point label, as the study defines it: baseline, week 1 (first vaccination visit). Interpreted using the paper, the treatment or condition label stands for: pre-vaccination baseline after standard-of-care therapy. All donors had newly diagnosed IDH1-mutant astrocytomas of WHO grade 3 or 4 that showed loss of nuclear ATRX. The samples were drawn from NOA16, a multicentre, single-arm, open-label phase I trial in Germany that tested a mutant IDH1 peptide vaccine in humans for the first time. Blood drawn at visit V03 was used as the baseline sample for immunogenicity testing. The DNeasy Blood and Tissue Kit was used to extract genomic DNA from EDTA blood for TCRB sequencing. Of note for this clone: Its antigen remains undetermined. No much larger clonotype is one base removed from it; base qualities were not supplied.

The CDR1 and CDR2 encoded by the germline V gene (reference sequence) are MNHEY and SMNVEV. From its cysteine to its phenylalanine, the CDR3 spans 15 amino acids. Of all the DNA, just the CDR3 is kept, 45 bases in frame from base 1. The germline V end is reduced by 5 bases and the J end by 3 bases; junction bases left unmatched: 8. Library preparation was by the immunoSEQ multiplex PCR assay. Rearranged TCR beta chain sequences were amplified using the hsTCRB Kit according to the manufacturer's protocol. TCRB libraries were sequenced on an Illumina MiSeq. Turning to the authors' computational methods: The kit vendor's proprietary platform handled demultiplexing, trimming and gene mapping. As stored in TCRdb, this immuneACCESS dataset retains in-frame rearrangements with V and J assigned. A fraction of the clones does not appear; measured against another copy, unresolved V genes explain less than half of the discrepancy, and the remainder lacks a known reason. D and trimming come from the DNA, and the V and J calls and clone size come from that table. This sample is represented by fewer than 40,000 clones; about four fifths of them were singletons. The leading ten clones occupy roughly a fifth of the sample.

The rearrangement combines TRBV27 with TRBJ2-3; TRBD1 aligns with 7 central bases. The clonotype originates from a man aged 25-45 years with glioma. This specimen was PBMCs, taken from a glioma patient treated with radiotherapy, temozolomide or both. Here is the DNA: TGTGCCAGCAGTCCTCCGGGACAGATAACAGATACGCAGTATTTT. Translated, it gives CASSPPGQITDTQYF.